This T cell receptor (beta chain) was retrieved from a study of blood T cells in healthy people across ages. General study results and limits: With naive T cell percentage, TCR beta diversity showed a strong correlation. Measured against age, TCR beta diversity per million T cells decreased in a roughly linear manner.

This clonotype was counted many times. What it binds is not known. Next came a second PCR, run for about 7 to 12 cycles, which used a sample-barcoded 5' primer along with a J-beta primer mix. Each cDNA molecule carried a tag from a template-switch adaptor that contained 12 random nucleotides. TCRdb recomputed calls from the 5' RACE reads with MiXCR, one row per CDR3 protein. The repertoire holds some 890,000 distinct CDR3 sequences, 25% to 35% seen once, with more than 8.5% in the top ten. V shed 0 bases and J shed 3 bases, with 10 bases lying between them. The CDR3 has 14 residues. The germline CDR1 and CDR2 sequences are SGDLS and YYNGEE. This sample was also put to use in a study of T cells of mothers and their children. That source adds: A few healthy Caucasian mothers gave samples, and so did their six children.

The chain recombines TRBV9 with TRBJ2-7; maybe TRBD2 (6 bases). This receptor was identified in a woman in her thirties or forties in good health. The sequencing sample was made of blood. The CDR3 sequence: CASSVGTEGYEQYF. The CDR3 DNA sequence: TGTGCCAGCAGCGTAGGGACGGAGGGCTACGAGCAGTACTTC.